This TCR beta chain was identified during a study of neoadjuvant nivolumab and ipilimumab in lung cancer (dated by TCRdb to 2020 to 2022). Background on the whole study: Nivolumab was administered intravenously at 3 mg/kg on days 1, 15 and 29, and in the combination arm ipilimumab 1 mg/kg was added on day 1 only. The major pathologic response (MPR) rate in the intention-to-treat population in each study arm was designated as the primary trial endpoint. Of the approximately 44 patients with operable NSCLC treated in the trial, approximately 23 were randomized to nivolumab monotherapy and some 21 to nivolumab plus ipilimumab. TCR repertoires in pretherapy (baseline) peripheral blood were compared with TCR repertoires in tumors resected at surgery after neoadjuvant immune checkpoint blockade. Matched pretherapy and resected tumor pairs were analyzed for seven patients: four treated with nivolumab and three with nivolumab plus ipilimumab. What the work shows at the level of the full study, not this receptor alone: Compared with tumor-adjacent uninvolved lung, resected tumors had greater TCR richness and clonality, and increases showed up in more of the dual-therapy-treated tumors. No significant correlation was found between TCR clonality and pathologic tumor regression, and only one major-pathologic-response sample was available for the clonality analysis. A small number of samples underwent TCR sequencing. From pretherapy to surgery, tumor T-cell richness and clonality went up in three of three dual-therapy tumors, versus only two of four nivolumab-treated tumors. A positive correlation was observed between pretherapy blood TCR richness and richness in tumors resected after neoadjuvant therapy (Spearman R = 0.82).

To prepare the library, the immunoSEQ multiplex PCR assay was applied. In the source study's methods: Repertoires were summarized by richness and clonality, and significantly expanded and contracted clones were identified between pre- and post-therapy samples. The immuneACCESS repertoire file appears here via TCRdb, limited to in-frame rearrangements. These files lack a portion of the clones; in checked studies, under half of the deficit traces to unresolved V genes, and the cause of the others is not known. That table furnishes V, J and clone size, whereas the DNA furnished D and trimming. This sample comprises approximately 29,000 clones, about nine tenths of them detected only once. The ten largest clones capture approximately 4.6% of the sample. Sample time point, as interpreted from the label and publication: at surgical resection after neoadjuvant nivolumab +/- ipilimumab. Samples came from the phase 2 randomized NEOSTAR trial, which tested neoadjuvant nivolumab or nivolumab plus ipilimumab followed by surgery in operable NSCLC.

Note on this clone: It has no known antigen specificity. Per-base qualities were not stored, and no clone one base away is much larger.

The sequence derives from an adult with non-small cell lung cancer. The specimen was peripheral blood, collected after neoadjuvant nivolumab, alone or with ipilimumab, at or shortly before surgery.

Here is the DNA: TGTGCCAGCAGCTTAGAGGTCTACTACGAGCAGTACTTC. Its protein reads: CASSLEVYYEQYF. The rearranged segments are TRBV7-2 and TRBJ2-7; a confident D gene designation cannot be given. From the germline V gene, CDR1 is SGHTA and CDR2 is FQGNSA. Between the V and J ends, shortened by 1 base and 3 bases respectively, the junction contains 7 bases. The CDR3 runs 13 residues from the cysteine to the phenylalanine. Of all the DNA, just the CDR3 is kept, 39 bases in frame from base 1.